These 17 T cell receptor beta chains were all obtained from the same sample, sequenced in a study of tumor and adjacent non-tumor tissue in lung cancer. This sample's RNA came from whole unsorted tissue. TCRbeta libraries were built with three rounds of nested PCR, modified from ARM-PCR. MiXCR, applied by TCRdb to the multiplex PCR reads, yields one record per CDR3 protein. Of about 200,000 distinct CDR3 sequences listed, about 76% were seen once; the top ten hold 25%. Input material: lung tumor tissue. The receptors stem from a man between 60 and 75 years old with non-small cell lung cancer.

Remarks on this clonotype: At one boundary the junction diverges from the germline segment, which might be a read error. The chain combines TRBV6-2 or TRBV6-3 with TRBJ2-5; D is possibly TRBD1 (5 bases). Germline loops: CDR1 MNHEY, CDR2 SVGEGT. CDR3 size: 14 residues. CDR3 sequence: CASSSQGYQETQNF. The CDR3 DNA sequence: TGTGCCAGCAGTAGCCAGGGATACCAAGAGACCCAGAACTTC.

The rearrangement uses TRBV28 and TRBJ2-5; TRBD2 matches at 11 bases. Germline V gene sequence: CDR1 MDHEN, CDR2 SYDVKM. The CDR3 totals 15 residues. The V gene end was trimmed by 3 bases and the J gene end by 5 bases; junction bases not matched to a gene: 5. CDR3 sequence (DNA): TGTGCCAGCAGTTTCTATAGCGGGGGGGCCGAGACCCAGTACTTC. As protein: CASSFYSGGAETQYF.

Comments on this clonotype: Possible read error: a much larger clone is one base away. This sequence joins TRBV20-1 and TRBJ2-5, with 10 positions matching TRBD2. CDR1 DFQATT and CDR2 SNEGSKA come from the germline V gene (reference sequence). CDR3 length: 15 residues. The CDR3 bases are TGCAGTACTAGAGGACTAGCGGAACCCCAAGAGACCCAGTACTTC. Amino acid sequence: CSTRGLAEPQETQYF.

This clonotype is a singleton in its sample. This rearrangement joins TRBV4-2 to TRBJ1-1; D remains ambiguous. The CDR3 is made up of 14 amino acids. V dropped 3 bases and J dropped 2 bases, with 10 bases sitting between them. Germline CDR1 is LGHNA and CDR2 is YNFKEQ. The CDR3: CASSQILINTEAFF. The CDR3 bases are TGTGCCAGCAGCCAGATCCTCATCAACACTGAAGCTTTCTTT.

A word on this clonotype: A junction end diverges from the germline sequence, so it may reflect a read error. The V and J genes are TRBV12-3 or TRBV12-4 and TRBJ1-1, with D uncertain. This CDR3 has 13 residues. CDR3 sequence (DNA): TGTTCCAGCAGTTCCATGGGAGACACTGAAACTTTCTTT. Translating it yields CSSSSMGDTETFF.

This clonotype was picked up a small number of times. The CDR3 bases are TGTGCCAGCAGGAGGGACTCCTACAATGAGCAGTTCTTC. It specifies CASRRDSYNEQFF. The chain recombines TRBV7-9 with TRBJ2-1; D is possibly TRBD2 (5 bases). The germline V and J ends were trimmed by 6 bases and 0 bases, with 6 bases remaining between them. This CDR3 is 13 amino acids long. Germline V gene sequence: CDR1 SEHNR, CDR2 FQNEAQ (reference sequence).

Note on this clonotype: This CDR3 is missing its conserved last phenylalanine or tryptophan, likely due to a read error. This CDR3 is CASTIGTQAKNIQYL. The DNA of the CDR3 is TGTGCCAGCACGATCGGTACCCAAGCGAAAAACATTCAGTACTTG. The chain combines TRBV6-1 with TRBJ2-4; D is ambiguous. The CDR3 consists of 15 residues. Between the trimmed V and J ends, which lost 7 bases and 4 bases, there was a span of 17 bases. The germline gives CDR1 MNHNS, CDR2 SASEGT.

J is TRBJ1-1 and V is TRBV5-6, with D possibly being TRBD1 (6 bases). CDR3 size: 15 residues. The germline V gene has CDR1 SGHDT and CDR2 YYEEEE. Trimming pared 6 bases from V and 5 bases from J, leaving 20 bases between. As DNA, the CDR3 is TGTGCCAGCAACCGCGTGGACGGGGGGCATACTGAAGCTTTCTTT. Residues: CASNRVDGGHTEAFF.

The chain uses TRBV11-3 and TRBJ2-4; D gene uncertain. Per the germline V gene, CDR1 is SGHNT and CDR2 is YENEEA. With 0 bases removed from V and 7 bases from J, the gap between germline ends came to 13 bases. The CDR3 is made up of 15 amino acids. The DNA of the CDR3 is TGTGCCAGCAGCTTAGATGGGCCTCCGGTGAACATTCAGTACTTC. Its translation: CASSLDGPPVNIQYF.

For this clonotype: A much bigger clone sits one base away, suggesting this may be a read error. This likely comes from a read error, as the CDR3 has no conserved phenylalanine or tryptophan at its end. V usage is TRBV29-1 and J usage is TRBJ2-3; possible D gene TRBD2, 6 bases. Trimming pared 4 bases from V and 0 bases from J, leaving 14 bases between. This CDR3 contains 15 residues. Germline loops: CDR1 SQVTM, CDR2 ANQGSEA. In nucleotides, the CDR3 is TGCAGCGTTGTTCGGGGGACCCGTAGCACAGATACGCAGTATTAT. Its translation: CSVVRGTRSTDTQYY.

In regard to this clonotype: A much larger clone differs from this one at a single base, so this may be a read error. The chain carries TRBV6-5 and TRBJ2-2, with 13 bases lining up with TRBD2. CDR1 is MNHEY and CDR2 is SVGAGI in the germline V gene. This CDR3 region has 16 residues. Written as DNA, the CDR3 is TGTGCCAGCAGTCGGGGACTAGCGGGACGGACCGGGGAGCCGTTTTTT. Its protein is CASSRGLAGRTGEPFF.

Turning to this clonotype: Just one base apart from a much larger clone, this may be a read error. CDR3 in DNA: TGCACTGCTGGCGAACCGGGACAGAACAATCAGCCCCAGCATTTT. Protein: CTAGEPGQNNQPQHF. V gene TRBV20-1 combines with J gene TRBJ1-5, with 7 positions matching TRBD1. This CDR3 spans 15 amino acids. The germline CDR1 and CDR2 sequences are DFQATT and SNEGSKA (reference sequence).

This chain connects TRBV7-9 to TRBJ2-5; no clear D. The CDR3 consists of 13 residues. CDR1 is SEHNR and CDR2 is FQNEAQ in the germline V gene (reference sequence). V lost 7 bases, J lost 1 base, and 10 bases lay in between. The CDR3 region is CASTNRFQETQYF. CDR3 DNA sequence: TGTGCCAGCACCAACCGCTTCCAAGAGACCCAGTACTTC.

Concerning this clonotype itself: A read error may explain this, as a much larger clone is one base away. This chain joins TRBV4-3 and TRBJ2-1, with 7 bases lining up with TRBD2. The CDR3 spans 15 residues. CDR1 is LGHNA and CDR2 is YSLEER in the germline V gene. CDR3 residues: CASRQESSGYNEQFF. CDR3 nucleotide sequence: TGCGCCAGCCGCCAAGAATCTAGCGGCTACAATGAGCAGTTCTTC.

This clonotype was seen once. A much larger clone is a single base away; this may be a read error. Because the CDR3 is missing its conserved closing phenylalanine or tryptophan, this is likely a read error. CDR3 DNA sequence: TGTGCCAGCAGCCCACCGGGACAGGACGAGCAGTACTCC. This sequence encodes CASSPPGQDEQYS. The gene calls are TRBV5-6 and TRBJ2-7, with 8 bases identical to TRBD1. Germline V gives CDR1 SGHDT, CDR2 YYEEEE. This CDR3 region has 13 residues. V lost 4 bases to trimming and J lost 5 bases; unmatched junction nucleotides: 5.

On this clonotype itself: This CDR3 is missing its conserved last phenylalanine or tryptophan, likely due to a read error. The limits of the CDR3 on the DNA are not certain, so only TCRdb's listed CDR3 is given. The chain carries TRBV11-3 and TRBJ1-2. The CDR3 sequence runs 13 residues, both termini included. CDR1 is SGHNT and CDR2 is YENEEA in the germline V gene. CDR3: CASSLVGSYGYTL.

Concerning this clonotype itself: The junction does not match germline at one end; this may be a read error. V usage is TRBV11-3 and J usage is TRBJ2-5; D not certain. Germline values: CDR1 SGHNT, CDR2 YENEEA. This CDR3 has 14 amino acids. This CDR3 is CVSSRMIAGETQYF. CDR3 sequence (DNA): TGTGTCAGCAGTCGAATGATAGCCGGGGAGACCCAGTACTTC. The full variable domain, in which reference TRBV11-3 and TRBJ2-5 provide the parts outside the CDR3, is EAGVVQSPRYKIIEKKQPVAFWCNPISGHNTLYWYLQNLGQGPELLIRYENEEAVDDSQLPKDRFSAERLKGVDSTLKIQPAELGDSAVYLCVSSRMIAGETQYFGPGTRLLVL.